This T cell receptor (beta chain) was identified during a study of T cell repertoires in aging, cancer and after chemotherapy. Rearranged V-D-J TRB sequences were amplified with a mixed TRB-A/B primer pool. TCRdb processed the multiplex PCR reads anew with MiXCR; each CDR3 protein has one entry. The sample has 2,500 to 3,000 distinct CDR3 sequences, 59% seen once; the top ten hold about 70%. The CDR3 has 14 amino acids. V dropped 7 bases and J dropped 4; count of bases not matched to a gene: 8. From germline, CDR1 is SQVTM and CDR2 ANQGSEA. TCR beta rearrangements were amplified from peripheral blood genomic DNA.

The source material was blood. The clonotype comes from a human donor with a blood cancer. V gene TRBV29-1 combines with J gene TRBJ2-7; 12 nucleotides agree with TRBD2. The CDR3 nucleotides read TGCAGCGGGAGACTAGCGGGAGATGCTTACGAGCAGTACTTC. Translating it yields CSGRLAGDAYEQYF.